What follows describes a single T cell receptor beta chain. What it binds is unknown. This sample was taken from a study of shared clonotypes between healthy human individuals. Running of the assay took place at deep level. Profiled with immunoSEQ multiplex PCR; TCRdb holds only in-frame clones, not every one. The data show about 460,000 clones, approximately 80% seen once. CDR1 is MRHNA and CDR2 is SNTAGT in the germline V gene. This CDR3 has 20 amino acids. The J segment lost 4 bases and the V segment lost 3 bases, leaving 22 bases of the junction unmatched. The study's findings and limits: Donor scarcity curtailed the genetic and exposure-history diversity represented herein.

This TCR came from a woman in her thirties or forties in good health. Some clones in this sample may be carry-over from other donors' samples. Sequences were obtained from PBMCs. The chain is built from TRBV6-4 and TRBJ2-7; 9 nucleotides line up with TRBD2. In DNA form, the CDR3 reads TGTGCCAGCAGTGAACCGGGACATCCGGGACTAGCAAAGCATGGGTACGAGCAGTACTTC. Translated, it gives CASSEPGHPGLAKHGYEQYF.